This T cell receptor (beta chain) appears in the sequencing data of a study of monozygotic twins with inflammatory bowel disease. CDR1 is SNHLY and CDR2 is FYNNEI in the germline V gene. The CDR3 extends over 15 amino acids. cDNA encoding TCRalpha and TCRbeta underwent two nested PCRs of around 15 and 9 cycles, each of which was followed by bead purification. With the 5' RACE reads reprocessed, TCRdb shows one record per CDR3 protein and no DNA. Reported are fewer than 400,000 distinct CDR3 sequences; the ten largest clones contain over 5%. The chain links TRBV2 to TRBJ2-4; TCRdb selects TRBD1, and the lack of DNA leaves this call unchecked. The source is a human donor with ulcerative colitis or Crohn's disease, or a healthy co-twin of an affected twin (not recorded which). The sequenced sample was blood. CDR3 sequence reads: CASSAPTGRIDIQYF. The complete variable domain, with remaining parts taken from reference TRBV2 and TRBJ2-4, reads EPEVTQTPSHQVTQMGQEVILRCVPISNHLYFYWYRQILGQKVEFLVSFYNNEISEKSEIFDDQFSVERPDGSNFTLKIRSTKLEDSAMYFCASSAPTGRIDIQYFGAGTRLSVL.